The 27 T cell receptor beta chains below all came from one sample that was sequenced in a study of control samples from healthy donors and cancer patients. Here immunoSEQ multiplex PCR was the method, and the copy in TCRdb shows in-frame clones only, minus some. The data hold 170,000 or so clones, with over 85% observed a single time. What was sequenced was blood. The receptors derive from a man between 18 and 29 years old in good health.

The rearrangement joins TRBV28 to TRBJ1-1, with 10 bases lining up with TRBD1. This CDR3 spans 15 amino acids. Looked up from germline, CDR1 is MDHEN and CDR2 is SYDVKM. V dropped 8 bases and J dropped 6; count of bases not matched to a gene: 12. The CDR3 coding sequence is TGTGCCAGCCAAAGAGCGGGACAGGGGACGCCTGAAGCTTTCTTT. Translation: CASQRAGQGTPEAFF.

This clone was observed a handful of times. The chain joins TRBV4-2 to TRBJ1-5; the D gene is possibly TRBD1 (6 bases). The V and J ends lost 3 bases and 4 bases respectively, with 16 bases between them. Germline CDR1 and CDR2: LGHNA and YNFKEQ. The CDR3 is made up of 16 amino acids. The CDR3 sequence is CASSQHADSFNQPQHF. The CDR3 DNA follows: TGTGCCAGCAGCCAGCACGCGGACAGCTTTAATCAGCCCCAGCATTTT.

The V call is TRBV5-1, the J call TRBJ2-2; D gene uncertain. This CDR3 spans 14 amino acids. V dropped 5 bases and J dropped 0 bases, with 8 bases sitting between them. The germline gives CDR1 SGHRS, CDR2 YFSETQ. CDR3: CASRRESNTGELFF. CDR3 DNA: TGCGCCAGCAGAAGGGAATCGAACACCGGGGAGCTGTTTTTT. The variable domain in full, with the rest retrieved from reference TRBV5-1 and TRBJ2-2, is KAGVTQTPRYLIKTRGQQVTLSCSPISGHRSVSWYQQTPGQGLQFLFEYFSETQRNKGNFPGRFSGRQFSNSRSEMNVSTLELGDSALYLCASRRESNTGELFFGEGSRLTVL.

The CDR3 reads CASSPSGQGDGYTF. The CDR3 DNA reads as TGTGCCAGCTCACCCTCAGGACAGGGAGATGGCTACACCTTC. V is TRBV18 and J is TRBJ1-2; TRBD1 matches 8 bases. V lost 3 bases and J lost 6; bases outside the gene matches: 6. CDR1 and CDR2 from the germline V gene are KGHSH and LQKENI. The CDR3 length is 14 residues.

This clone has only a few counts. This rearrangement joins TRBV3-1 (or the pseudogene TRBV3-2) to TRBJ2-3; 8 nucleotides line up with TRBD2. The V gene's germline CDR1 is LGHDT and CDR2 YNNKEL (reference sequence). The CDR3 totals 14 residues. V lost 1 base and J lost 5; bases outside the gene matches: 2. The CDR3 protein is CASSQGLAGDTQYF. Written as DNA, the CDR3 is TGTGCCAGCAGCCAAGGGCTAGCGGGAGATACGCAGTATTTT.

The CDR3: CAWRAGGSNTGELFF. For the CDR3, the DNA is TGTGCCTGGAGGGCAGGGGGTTCGAACACCGGGGAGCTGTTTTTT. The chain is built from TRBV30 and TRBJ2-2; TRBD1 matches 7 bases. Germline trimming cut 3 bases from V and 0 bases from J; bases unmatched to any gene: 4. The CDR3 totals 15 residues. Looked up from germline, CDR1 is GTSNPN and CDR2 is SVGIG (reference sequence).

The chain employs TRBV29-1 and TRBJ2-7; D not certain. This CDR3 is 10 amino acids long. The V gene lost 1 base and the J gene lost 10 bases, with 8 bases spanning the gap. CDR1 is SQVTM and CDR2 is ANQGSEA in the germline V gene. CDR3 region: CSVEVGSQYF. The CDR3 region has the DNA TGCAGCGTTGAAGTAGGTAGCCAGTACTTC.

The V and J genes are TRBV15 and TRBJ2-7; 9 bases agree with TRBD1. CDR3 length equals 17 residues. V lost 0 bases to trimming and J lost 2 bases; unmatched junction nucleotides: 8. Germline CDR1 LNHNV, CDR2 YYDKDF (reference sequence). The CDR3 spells CATSRDPPGQGPYEQYF. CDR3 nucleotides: TGTGCCACCAGCAGAGATCCCCCGGGACAGGGCCCCTACGAGCAGTACTTC. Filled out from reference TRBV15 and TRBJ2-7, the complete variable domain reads DAMVIQNPRYQVTQFGKPVTLSCSQTLNHNVMYWYQQKSSQAPKLLFHYYDKDFNNEADTPDNFQSRRPNTSFCFLDIRSPGLGDTAMYLCATSRDPPGQGPYEQYFGPGTRLTVT.

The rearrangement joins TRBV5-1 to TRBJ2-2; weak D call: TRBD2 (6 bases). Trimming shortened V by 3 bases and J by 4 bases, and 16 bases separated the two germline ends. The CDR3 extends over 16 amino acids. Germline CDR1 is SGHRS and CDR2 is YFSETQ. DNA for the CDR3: TGCGCCAGCAGCTCGGGGGTCTCGGGGCGCACCGGGGAGCTGTTTTTT. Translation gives CASSSGVSGRTGELFF.

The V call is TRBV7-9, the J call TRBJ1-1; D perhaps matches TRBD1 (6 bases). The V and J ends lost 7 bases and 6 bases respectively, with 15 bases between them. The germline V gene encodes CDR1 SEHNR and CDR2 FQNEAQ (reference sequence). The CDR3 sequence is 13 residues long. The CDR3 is CASKVGGGSEAFF. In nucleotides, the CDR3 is TGTGCCAGCAAGGTCGGAGGGGGATCTGAAGCTTTCTTT.

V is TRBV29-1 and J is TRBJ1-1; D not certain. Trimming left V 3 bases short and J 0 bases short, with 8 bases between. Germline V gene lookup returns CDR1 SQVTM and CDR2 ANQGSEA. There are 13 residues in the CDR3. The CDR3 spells CSVEREMNTEAFF. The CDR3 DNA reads TGCAGCGTTGAGAGGGAGATGAACACTGAAGCTTTCTTT.

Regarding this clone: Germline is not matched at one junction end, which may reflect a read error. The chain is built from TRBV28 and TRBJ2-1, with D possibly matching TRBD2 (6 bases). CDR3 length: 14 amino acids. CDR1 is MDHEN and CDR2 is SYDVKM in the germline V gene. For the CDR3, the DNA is TGTGCCAGCAGTCGGACTCAAACGACCCCTGGCGGGATCTTC. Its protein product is CASSRTQTTPGGIF.

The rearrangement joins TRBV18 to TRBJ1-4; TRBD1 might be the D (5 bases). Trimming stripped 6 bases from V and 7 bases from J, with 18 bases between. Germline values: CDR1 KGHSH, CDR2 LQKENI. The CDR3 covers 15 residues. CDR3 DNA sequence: TGTGCCAGCTCTTTGGCGGGACTCTCGGGTGAAAAACTGTTTTTT. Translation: CASSLAGLSGEKLFF. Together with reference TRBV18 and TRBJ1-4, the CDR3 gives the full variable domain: NAGVMQNPRHLVRRRGQEARLRCSPMKGHSHVYWYRQLPEEGLKFMVYLQKENIIDESGMPKERFSAEFPKEGPSILRIQQVVRGDSAAYFCASSLAGLSGEKLFFGSGTQLSVL.

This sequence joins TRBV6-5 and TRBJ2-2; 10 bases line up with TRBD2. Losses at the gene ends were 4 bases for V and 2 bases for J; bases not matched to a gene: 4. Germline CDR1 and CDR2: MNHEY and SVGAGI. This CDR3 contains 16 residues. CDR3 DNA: TGTGCCAGCAGTTTCACTAGCGGGAAAAACACCGGGGAGCTGTTTTTT. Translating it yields CASSFTSGKNTGELFF.

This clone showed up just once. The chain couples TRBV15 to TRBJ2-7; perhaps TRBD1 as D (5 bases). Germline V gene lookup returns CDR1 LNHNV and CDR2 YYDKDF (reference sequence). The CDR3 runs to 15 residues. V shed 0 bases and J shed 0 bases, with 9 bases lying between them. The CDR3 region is CATSREVGLSYEQYF. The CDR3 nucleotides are TGTGCCACCAGCAGAGAAGTGGGGCTCTCCTACGAGCAGTACTTC.

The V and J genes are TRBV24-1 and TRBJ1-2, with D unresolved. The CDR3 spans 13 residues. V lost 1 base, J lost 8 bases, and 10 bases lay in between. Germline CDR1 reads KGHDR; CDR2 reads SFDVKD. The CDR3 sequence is CATSDFLEGGYTF. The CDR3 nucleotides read TGTGCCACCAGTGATTTCCTTGAGGGAGGCTACACCTTC.

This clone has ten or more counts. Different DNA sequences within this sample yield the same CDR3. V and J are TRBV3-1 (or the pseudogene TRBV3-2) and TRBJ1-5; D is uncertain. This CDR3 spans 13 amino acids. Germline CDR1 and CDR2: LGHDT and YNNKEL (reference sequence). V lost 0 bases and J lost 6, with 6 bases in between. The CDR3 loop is CASSQDLSQPQHF. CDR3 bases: TGTGCCAGCAGCCAAGATCTCAGTCAGCCCCAGCATTTT.

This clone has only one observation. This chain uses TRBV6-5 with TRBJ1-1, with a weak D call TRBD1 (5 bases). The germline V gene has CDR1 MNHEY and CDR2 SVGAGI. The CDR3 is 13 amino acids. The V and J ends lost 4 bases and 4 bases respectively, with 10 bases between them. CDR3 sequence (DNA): TGTGCCAGCAGTTTAGGACAACTCACTGAAGCTTTCTTT. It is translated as CASSLGQLTEAFF.

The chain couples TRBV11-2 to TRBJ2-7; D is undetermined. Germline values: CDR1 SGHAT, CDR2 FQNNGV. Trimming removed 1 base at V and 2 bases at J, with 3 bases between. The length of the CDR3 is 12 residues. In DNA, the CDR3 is TGTGCCAGCAGCTTAGTCCCCTACGAGCAGTACTTC. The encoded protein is CASSLVPYEQYF.

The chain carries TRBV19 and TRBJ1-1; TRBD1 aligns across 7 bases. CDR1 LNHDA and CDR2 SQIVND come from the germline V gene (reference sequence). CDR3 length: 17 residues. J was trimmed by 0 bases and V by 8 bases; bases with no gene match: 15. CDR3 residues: CASQRSGTAFLNTEAFF. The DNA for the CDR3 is TGTGCCAGTCAAAGGTCCGGGACAGCTTTCTTGAACACTGAAGCTTTCTTT.

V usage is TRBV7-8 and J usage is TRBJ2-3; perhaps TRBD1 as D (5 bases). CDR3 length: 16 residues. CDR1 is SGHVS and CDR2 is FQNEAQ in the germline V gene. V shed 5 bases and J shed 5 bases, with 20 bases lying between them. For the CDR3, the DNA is TGTGCCAGCAGCAAAGGCGTGGGCCAGGGCGGAGATACGCAGTATTTT. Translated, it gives CASSKGVGQGGDTQYF.

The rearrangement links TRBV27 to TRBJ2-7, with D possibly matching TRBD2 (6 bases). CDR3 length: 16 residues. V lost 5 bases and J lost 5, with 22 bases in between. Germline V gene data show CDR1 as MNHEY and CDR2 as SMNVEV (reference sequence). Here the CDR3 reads CASSPRWGDRGDEQYF. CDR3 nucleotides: TGTGCCAGCAGTCCGAGGTGGGGGGACCGCGGGGACGAGCAGTACTTC.

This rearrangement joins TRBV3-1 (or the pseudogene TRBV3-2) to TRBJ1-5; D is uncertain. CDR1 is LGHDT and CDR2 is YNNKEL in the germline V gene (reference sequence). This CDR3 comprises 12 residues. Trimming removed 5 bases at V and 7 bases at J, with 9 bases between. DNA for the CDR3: TGTGCCAGCAGCACTGGAGCGCAGCCCCAGCATTTT. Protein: CASSTGAQPQHF.

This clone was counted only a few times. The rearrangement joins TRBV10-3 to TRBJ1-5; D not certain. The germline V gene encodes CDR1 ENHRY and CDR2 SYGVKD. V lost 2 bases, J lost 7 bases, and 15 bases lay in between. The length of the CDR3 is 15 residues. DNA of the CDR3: TGTGCCATCAGTGAGAGCGGAGGGTGGAGACAGCCCCAGCATTTT. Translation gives CAISESGGWRQPQHF.

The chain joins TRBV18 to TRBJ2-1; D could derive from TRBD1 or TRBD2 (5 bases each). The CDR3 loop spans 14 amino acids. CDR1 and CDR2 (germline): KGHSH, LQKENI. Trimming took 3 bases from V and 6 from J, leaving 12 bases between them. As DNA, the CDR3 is TGTGCCAGCTCACCCTCCGGGACCTCCAATGAGCAGTTCTTC. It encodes CASSPSGTSNEQFF.

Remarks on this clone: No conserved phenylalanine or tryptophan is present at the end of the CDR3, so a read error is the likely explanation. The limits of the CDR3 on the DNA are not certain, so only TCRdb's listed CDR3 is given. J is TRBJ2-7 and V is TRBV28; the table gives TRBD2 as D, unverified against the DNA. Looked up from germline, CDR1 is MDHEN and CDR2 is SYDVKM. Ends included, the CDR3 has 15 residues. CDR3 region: CASSLGSGGTPALPS.

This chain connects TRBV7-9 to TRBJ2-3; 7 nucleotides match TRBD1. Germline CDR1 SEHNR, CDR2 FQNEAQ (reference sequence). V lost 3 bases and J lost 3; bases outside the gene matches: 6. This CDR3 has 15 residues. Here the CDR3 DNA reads TGTGCCAGCAGCTTCACAGGGGATTGGACAGATACGCAGTATTTT. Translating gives CASSFTGDWTDTQYF.